The entry below gives a single TCR beta chain sequence along with its context. Losses at the gene ends were 3 bases for V and 6 bases for J; bases not matched to a gene: 4. Germline CDR1 is SGHRS and CDR2 is YFSETQ. CDR3 length: 14 residues. This sample was included in a study of blood T cell repertoires in COVID-19. Study details: Material from acute and convalescent COVID-19 was sourced from the United States, Italy and Spain. T cells, B-cell-depleted T cells, or PBMCs supplied cDNA or gDNA.

Authors' methods: Estimation of nucleated cell counts relied on the amplification of reference gene primers. Clones were sequenced by immunoSEQ multiplex PCR, and TCRdb holds only the in-frame ones, with some missing. The DNA gave D and trimming, while V, J and clone size come from that table. The data contain some 40,000 clones, roughly 63% of them singletons. The chain has TRBV5-1 and TRBJ1-2; 11 bases map to TRBD1. This sequence was found in a man aged 80 or over with acute or convalescent COVID-19. The material sequenced was peripheral blood. The CDR3 spells CASSSGTGGDGYTF. CDR3 coding DNA: TGCGCCAGCAGCTCCGGGACAGGGGGTGATGGCTACACCTTC.